This TCR beta chain was sequenced during a study of T cell clonotyping in hematopoietic cell transplantation. About this clone itself: The antigen remains unidentified.

Assay used: immunoSEQ multiplex PCR; TCRdb lists only in-frame clones, some missing. This sample has 7,000 or so clones, with 30% to 45% found just once. Blood collection times were about day -28 and days 30, 100, 180 posttransplant. Study-level results: At the given depth, recipient repertoires were over 95% de novo clonotypes. Recipient TCR diversity dropped after transplant; expanded clonotypes rose from day 30 to 180. Without cell sorting, CD4 versus CD8 contributions remain unresolved.

Germline CDR1 reads MNHEY; CDR2 reads SVGAGI. V lost 5 bases and J lost 0; bases outside the gene matches: 5. CDR3 length: 15 amino acids. The receptor was derived from a female patient in her 60s who had an allogeneic stem cell transplant, so the T cells may come from the graft donor. Some clones in this sample may be carry-over from other donors' samples. This chain connects TRBV6-5 to TRBJ2-7, with TRBD1 matching over 9 bases. The starting material was peripheral blood mononuclear cells, obtained 30 days after allogeneic stem cell transplant. In DNA form, the CDR3 reads TGTGCCAGCAGTGGACCGGGACAGGGCTCCTACGAGCAGTACTTC. It codes for CASSGPGQGSYEQYF.